Shown below are 8 T cell receptor beta chains from a single sample sequenced in a study of Tregs in tolerant kidney transplant recipients. The method was immunoSEQ multiplex PCR; TCRdb's version includes in-frame clones alone and lacks a portion of them. The sample yields more than 90,000 clones, around nine tenths seen once. The sample was CD4+ T cells from blood. All receptors come from a human donor in good health.

This sequence joins TRBV5-1 and TRBJ2-5; D call uncertain. Germline lookup yields CDR1 SGHRS and CDR2 YFSETQ. This CDR3 spans 14 amino acids. V dropped 6 bases and J dropped 0 bases, with 12 bases sitting between them. This CDR3 is CASTFSPDQETQYF. The CDR3 DNA follows: TGCGCCAGCACCTTTTCCCCAGACCAAGAGACCCAGTACTTC.

This clone was observed once. The rearrangement links TRBV7-3 to TRBJ2-3; either TRBD1 or TRBD2 may fit D (5 bases each). V lost 5 bases to trimming and J lost 4 bases, with 16 bases between them. Germline loops: CDR1 SGHTA, CDR2 FQGTGA. The CDR3 is 15 residues long. In DNA form, the CDR3 reads TGTGCCAGCAGCGCGTCAGGGAGAGAGTCAGATACGCAGTATTTT. Translating gives CASSASGRESDTQYF.

J is TRBJ1-3 and V is TRBV5-4; D is undetermined. V shed 1 base and J shed 0 bases, with 14 bases lying between them. This CDR3 is built from 17 residues. Germline lookup yields CDR1 SGHNT and CDR2 YYREEE (reference sequence). The CDR3 here is CASSLLAGTPSGNTIYF. Written as DNA, the CDR3 is TGTGCCAGCAGCTTGTTGGCAGGAACACCCTCTGGAAACACCATATATTTT.

This chain joins TRBV11-2 and TRBJ2-7; D remains unclear. The ends were cut back, 1 base at V and 4 bases at J, with 8 bases in the middle. The CDR3 runs to 13 residues. CDR1 is SGHAT and CDR2 is FQNNGV in the germline V gene. The chain's CDR3 is CASSLVWRYEQYF. The CDR3 bases are TGTGCCAGCAGCTTAGTTTGGAGATACGAGCAGTACTTC.

The rearrangement uses TRBV5-4 and TRBJ1-1; 9 positions agree with TRBD1. Germline V gives CDR1 SGHNT, CDR2 YYREEE (reference sequence). The ends lost 6 bases at V and 2 bases at J; junction bases unmatched: 8. The CDR3 runs 15 residues. Here the CDR3 reads CASTDRTGGNTEAFF. The CDR3 DNA sequence: TGTGCCAGCACCGATCGTACAGGGGGCAACACTGAAGCTTTCTTT.

This chain links TRBV10-2 with TRBJ1-2; a weak D match, TRBD1 (6 bases). Trimming pared 7 bases from V and 2 bases from J, leaving 14 bases between. There are 14 residues in the CDR3. CDR1 is WSHSY, CDR2 SAAADI, per germline. CDR3 in DNA: TGCGCCAGCACCCGGGACATACAGAACTATGGCTACACCTTC. It is translated as CASTRDIQNYGYTF.

The chain carries TRBV7-3 and TRBJ2-3, with 10 bases that match TRBD2. Germline V lookup: CDR1 SGHTA, CDR2 FQGTGA. V was pared by 4 bases and J by 6 bases, with 10 bases of the junction left unmatched. The CDR3 is made up of 16 amino acids. CDR3 sequence reads: CASSSGLAPGRDTQYF. The CDR3 DNA reads as TGTGCCAGCAGCTCGGGACTAGCGCCGGGGCGGGATACGCAGTATTTT.

This clone was counted a single time. The chain combines TRBV10-1 with TRBJ2-3; 10 bases agree with TRBD1. The length of the CDR3 is 12 residues. The V and J ends lost 7 bases and 9 bases, in that order; junction bases with no gene match: 4. Germline V CDR1 and CDR2: WNHNN, SYGVQD (reference sequence). The CDR3 nucleotides read TGCGCCAGCACCCAGGACAGGGGGACGCAGTATTTT. Its translation: CASTQDRGTQYF.